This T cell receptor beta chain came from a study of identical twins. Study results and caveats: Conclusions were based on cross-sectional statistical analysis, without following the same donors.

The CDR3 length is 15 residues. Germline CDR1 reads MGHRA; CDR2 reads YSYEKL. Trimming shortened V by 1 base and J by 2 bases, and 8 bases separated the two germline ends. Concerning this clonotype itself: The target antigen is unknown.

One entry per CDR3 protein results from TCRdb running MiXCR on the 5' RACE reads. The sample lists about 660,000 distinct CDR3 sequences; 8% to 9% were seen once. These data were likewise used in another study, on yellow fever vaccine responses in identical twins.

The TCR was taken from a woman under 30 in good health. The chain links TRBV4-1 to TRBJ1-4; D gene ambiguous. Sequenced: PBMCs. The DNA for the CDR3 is TGCGCCAGCAGCCAAGTAGAGGGCACTAATGAAAAACTGTTTTTT. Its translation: CASSQVEGTNEKLFF.